A selection of T cell receptor beta chains follows, all from one sample in a study of CD8 T cells in ankylosing spondylitis. TCRdb passed the 5' RACE reads through MiXCR, listing each CDR3 protein once. The sample holds approximately 440,000 distinct CDR3 sequences, 17% seen once. Sequenced input: blood, either unsorted or a sorted T cell fraction (not recorded which). These receptor sequences come from a male donor with ankylosing spondylitis. Each CDR3 is given with its conserved first and last residue. A D gene is named only where the DNA matches it firmly. Clone size is not always given. Where it is, it says once, few, many or a class for expanded clones.

d_gene	v_gene	j_gene	abundance	CDR3nt	CDR3aa
TRBD1	TRBV6-1	TRBJ1-1	many	TGTGCCAGCAGGCGTACACAGGGGGCGCAAACTGAAGCTTTCTTT	CASRRTQGAQTEAFF
.	TRBV11-1	TRBJ1-3	.	TGTGCCAGCAGCTACACCGACAACTCTGGAAACACCATATATTTT	CASSYTDNSGNTIYF
.	TRBV10-2	TRBJ2-5	few	TGCGCCAGCAGTGAGTCGAAAGCAGGGCCGAAGACCCAGTACTTC	CASSESKAGPKTQYF
.	TRBV11-2	TRBJ2-3	.	TGTGCCAGCAGCCCCCCTCATCTGGCGGATACGCAGTATTTT	CASSPPHLADTQYF
.	TRBV5-1	TRBJ1-1	few	TGCGCCAGCAGCATCGATCGGGCTGAAGCTTTCTTT	CASSIDRAEAFF
TRBD1	TRBV12-3/TRBV12-4	TRBJ1-2	many	TGTGCCAGCACCCTCGGACAGGCGCTGGGCTACACCTTC	CASTLGQALGYTF
.	TRBV18	TRBJ1-2	few	TGTGCCAGCTCACCAGAGGACGGCGGCTACACCTTC	CASSPEDGGYTF
.	TRBV10-3	TRBJ1-5	few	TGTGCCATCAGTGATCCCGGACGGGTTAATCAGCCCCAGCATTTT	CAISDPGRVNQPQHF
.	TRBV5-1	TRBJ2-5	.	TGCGCCAGCAGCTCTCAGGGTCCGGGGGAGACCCAGTACTTC	CASSSQGPGETQYF
.	TRBV2	TRBJ2-1	few	TGTGCCAGCAGTGACTACCACCGACAGTTCTTC	CASSDYHRQFF
.	TRBV2	TRBJ1-1	.	TGTGCCAGCAGTGACGGTCAGGGGTCCACTGAAGCTTTCTTT	CASSDGQGSTEAFF
TRBD1	TRBV12-3/TRBV12-4	TRBJ1-1	few	TGTGCCAGCAGGGACACAGGGGGCAGTACTGAAGCTTTCTTT	CASRDTGGSTEAFF
.	TRBV6-4	TRBJ2-1	.	TGTGCCAGCAGTGACCCGAAAGCGGACTACAATGAGCAGTTCTTC	CASSDPKADYNEQFF
TRBD1	TRBV12-3/TRBV12-4	TRBJ1-5	.	TGTGCCAGCAGTTTAACAGGGGAAAAAAATCAGCCCCAGCATTTT	CASSLTGEKNQPQHF
TRBD1	TRBV19	TRBJ2-2	few	TGTGCCAGTAGTACCCCCCGGACAGGGGCGAACACCGGGGAGCTGTTTTTT	CASSTPRTGANTGELFF
TRBD1	TRBV5-1	TRBJ1-2	few	TGCGCCAGCAGCTTGGGGGACAGCCGCTACACCTTC	CASSLGDSRYTF
.	TRBV11-1	TRBJ1-2	.	TGTGCCAGCAGCTTAGCGCCCCCTCTGGGGTCCTACACCTTC	CASSLAPPLGSYTF
.	TRBV10-3	TRBJ2-1	few	TGTGCCATCAGTGGACGGCGGGATGAGCAGTTCTTC	CAISGRRDEQFF
TRBD1	TRBV11-2	TRBJ1-4	few	TGTGCCAGCAGCTTCCAGGGGGCAACTAATGAAAAACTGTTTTTT	CASSFQGATNEKLFF
TRBD2	TRBV7-2	TRBJ2-7	few	TGTGCCAGCAGCTTTGAAAGATGGACTAGCGGTTCCTACGAGCAGTACTTC	CASSFERWTSGSYEQYF
.	TRBV6-1	TRBJ2-7	.	TGTGCCAGCAGTGATCCACAGGGCTCCTACGAGCAGTACTTC	CASSDPQGSYEQYF
TRBD1	TRBV7-2	TRBJ2-1	many	TGTGCCAGCAGCATAGGACAGGCCGCCTACAATGAGCAGTTCTTC	CASSIGQAAYNEQFF
.	TRBV11-1	TRBJ2-2	.	TGTGCCAGCAGTAGAGGGACTCTGAACACCGGGGAGCTGTTTTTT	CASSRGTLNTGELFF
.	TRBV7-2	TRBJ1-2	few	TGTGCCAGCAGCCGGGGGAGGAACTATGGCTACACCTTC	CASSRGRNYGYTF
.	TRBV7-9	TRBJ1-1	once	TGTGCCAGCAGCTTAGAACAGGTACGGGCTAAAGCTTTCTTT	CASSLEQVRAKAFF
.	TRBV21-1	TRBJ2-1	.	TGTGCCAGCAGCAAAGGTGAAGCTAGCGGAGGACCAGACAATGAGCAGTTCTTC	CASSKGEASGGPDNEQFF
.	TRBV12-3/TRBV12-4	TRBJ1-4	few	TGTGCCAGCAGCCTCGAGGCTGAAAAACTGTTTTTT	CASSLEAEKLFF
.	TRBV18	TRBJ1-5	few	TGTGCCAGCTCACCGGCCGGGCAGAGCAATCAGCCCCAGCATTTT	CASSPAGQSNQPQHF
TRBD1	TRBV28	TRBJ2-7	.	TGTGCCAGCAGTCCCGGGGGGACAGGGGGAGTTTACGAGCAGTACTTC	CASSPGGTGGVYEQYF
.	TRBV19	TRBJ1-6	.	TGTGCCAGTAGTATTAATTCACCCCTCCACTTT	CASSINSPLHF
.	TRBV20-1	TRBJ2-1	.	TGCAGTGCCACCCTTCTAACCGGATACAATGAGCAGTTCTTC	CSATLLTGYNEQFF
.	TRBV20-1	TRBJ2-1	.	TGCAGTGCTCGGTGGCCAGTTGACAATGAGCAGTTCTTC	CSARWPVDNEQFF
.	TRBV28	TRBJ2-3	.	TGTGCCAGCACAAGGTGGATGGGAGATACGCAGTATTTT	CASTRWMGDTQYF
.	TRBV29-1	TRBJ1-5	.	TGCAGCGCCTCCGAGGGGGGAAGCCAGCCCCAGCATTTT	CSASEGGSQPQHF
TRBD2	TRBV20-1	TRBJ2-2	.	TGCAGTGCTAGCGTAGCGGGAGGGCGACGGGCCGGGGAGCTGTTTTTT	CSASVAGGRRAGELFF
.	TRBV28	TRBJ1-6	few	TGTGCCAGCAGTCCGGGCGGGGTGGATTCACCCCTCCACTTT	CASSPGGVDSPLHF
.	TRBV20-1	TRBJ2-1	.	TGCAGTGGCGCCACGAGGGACCCTCCGTGGTATGAGCAGTTCTTC	CSGATRDPPWYEQFF
.	TRBV5-1	TRBJ1-1	.	TGCGCCAGCAGCTTGGGTTCGGGGGTCGGGAACACTGAAGCTTTCTTT	CASSLGSGVGNTEAFF
TRBD2	TRBV2	TRBJ2-1	few	TGTGCCAGCAGTGAGGCGAGTACTAGCGGGGGTGAGCAGTTCTTC	CASSEASTSGGEQFF
.	TRBV3-1	TRBJ1-1	.	TGTGCCAGCAGCCCCTGGGACACCACTGAAGCTTTCTTT	CASSPWDTTEAFF
TRBD1	TRBV2	TRBJ1-2	.	TGTGCCAGCAGTAGTGAACAGGGGGCGAGTTATGGCTACACCTTC	CASSSEQGASYGYTF
.	TRBV6-5	TRBJ1-4	few	TGTGCCAGCAGTTACTCTAGGCCTCCTAATGAAAAACTGTTTTTT	CASSYSRPPNEKLFF
TRBD1	TRBV12-3/TRBV12-4	TRBJ2-5	many	TGTGCCAGCAGTTTATGGGGGACAGGGCCAGGAGAGACCCAGTACTTC	CASSLWGTGPGETQYF
.	TRBV7-3	TRBJ2-3	.	TGTGCCAGCAGCCGGACCAGTCTCGGCACAGATACGCAGTATTTT	CASSRTSLGTDTQYF
.	TRBV7-2	TRBJ2-2	.	TGTGCCAGCAGCTTAGCGGCGGGACACCTGGCCGGGGAGCTGTTTTTT	CASSLAAGHLAGELFF
.	TRBV7-9	TRBJ2-7	few	TGTGCCAGCAGCTTTAATGGTGGGATCGGTGAAACCTACGAGCAGTACTTC	CASSFNGGIGETYEQYF